This T cell receptor (beta chain) was found in a study of monozygotic twins with inflammatory bowel disease. Whole-study findings and limits: Differences in immunosuppressive treatment may have been a source of added variability in patient repertoires. Whether twins were concordant or discordant made no difference to repertoire similarity, possibly from limited power.

Starting material for each TCR library was 3,500 to 4,000 ng of total RNA. TCRdb re-analyzed the 5' RACE reads; it lists each CDR3 protein once, without DNA. The table for this sample gives 300,000 to 350,000 distinct CDR3 sequences. One blood sample of around 2.5 ml was taken from each donor. CDR1 is DFQATT, CDR2 SNEGSKA, per germline (reference sequence). This CDR3 is built from 14 residues. About this clonotype: Its antigen is unidentified.

V and J are TRBV20-1 and TRBJ2-1; without DNA, the TCRdb call of TRBD1 cannot be checked. The sequenced sample was blood. This clonotype originated in a human donor with ulcerative colitis or Crohn's disease, or a healthy co-twin of an affected twin (not recorded which). CDR3 amino acids: CSARPGQGVGEQFF.